The 9 T cell receptor beta chains below were found in one sample sequenced in a study of blood T cell repertoires in COVID-19 (dated by TCRdb to the early 2020s). The library was generated by the immunoSEQ multiplex PCR assay. TCRdb provides this immuneACCESS table in a form limited to in-frame rearrangements. Some clones are lacking; in checked studies, under half of them reflect an unresolved V gene, and why the rest are absent is not known. The sample table shows approximately 140,000 clones, and 80% are seen once. The ten largest clones add up to over 10% of the sample. The sequenced material came from peripheral blood. These receptors originate from a man in his fifties or sixties with active or convalescent COVID-19.

For the CDR3, the DNA is TGCGCCAGCAGCCAAGAGCCCCCCCAGCGGGGGTACTACAATGAGCAGTTCTTC. It specifies CASSQEPPQRGYYNEQFF. The chain has TRBV4-3 and TRBJ2-1, with 8 bases matching TRBD2. Germline-derived CDR1 and CDR2 are LGHNA and YSLEER. V trimming: 0 bases; J trimming: 3 bases; junction bases outside the gene matches: 10. The CDR3 totals 18 residues.

In its sample, this clone was seen a few times. The chain carries TRBV18 and TRBJ2-5; perhaps TRBD2 as D (6 bases). This CDR3 contains 15 residues. Trimming removed 6 bases at V and 4 bases at J, with 18 bases between. The germline V gene encodes CDR1 KGHSH and CDR2 LQKENI. CDR3 in DNA: TGTGCCAGCTCCCCGGGAGCGAGTGGCACAGAGACCCAGTACTTC. This translates into CASSPGASGTETQYF.

This chain connects TRBV29-1 to TRBJ2-2; D perhaps matches TRBD1 (6 bases). This CDR3 spans 13 amino acids. Germline assignment: CDR1 SQVTM and CDR2 ANQGSEA. V was trimmed by 3 bases and J by 2 bases, leaving 7 bases between them. DNA for the CDR3: TGCAGCGTTGACAGGGGCAACACCGGGGAGCTGTTTTTT. Translated: CSVDRGNTGELFF.

The count of this clone is one. The genes are TRBV7-6 and TRBJ2-5, with 7 nucleotides matching TRBD2. Germline V gene data show CDR1 as SGHVS and CDR2 as FNYEAQ. The CDR3 totals 16 residues. J was trimmed by 5 bases and V by 1 base; bases with no gene match: 10. The CDR3 DNA reads as TGTGCCAGCAGCTTAGGAGTGGGGCGGGGGTTGGAGACCCAGTACTTC. It encodes CASSLGVGRGLETQYF.

This chain uses TRBV28 with TRBJ2-3; 10 bases agree with TRBD2. V gave up 5 bases and J gave up 2 bases; unmatched junction bases: 16. CDR3 length: 19 amino acids. Germline V CDR1 and CDR2: MDHEN, SYDVKM. The CDR3 protein is CASSPLGAGGPGNTDTQYF. CDR3 nucleotide sequence: TGTGCCAGCAGTCCCCTAGGAGCGGGAGGGCCGGGAAACACAGATACGCAGTATTTT.

The CDR3 loop reads CASSNRGTGNQPQHF. The CDR3 nucleotides are TGTGCCAGCAGCAATAGAGGGACAGGGAATCAGCCCCAGCATTTT. The chain joins TRBV7-2 to TRBJ1-5, with 9 bases aligning to TRBD1. Germline V gives CDR1 SGHTA, CDR2 FQGNSA. Trimming took 5 bases from V and 4 from J; bases not matched to a gene: 6. The CDR3 extends over 15 amino acids. The full variable domain, its missing parts supplied by reference TRBV7-2 and TRBJ1-5, is GAGVSQSPSNKVTEKGKDVELRCDPISGHTALYWYRQSLGQGLEFLIYFQGNSAPDKSGLPSDRFSAERTGGSVSTLTIQRTQQEDSAVYLCASSNRGTGNQPQHFGDGTRLSIL.

The chain combines TRBV7-2 with TRBJ1-3, with a possible D match to TRBD1 (6 bases). The CDR3 has 15 amino acids. CDR1 is SGHTA, CDR2 FQGNSA, per germline. Trimming stripped 5 bases from V and 3 bases from J, with 14 bases between. Written as DNA, the CDR3 is TGTGCCAGCAGCCATTCTGGCAGGGGTGGAAACACCATATATTTT. It specifies CASSHSGRGGNTIYF.

The V call is TRBV4-3, the J call TRBJ2-1, with 9 bases matching TRBD2. The germline CDR1 and CDR2 sequences are LGHNA and YSLEER. The CDR3 consists of 16 residues. V shed 3 bases and J 5 bases; nucleotides not matched to a gene: 8. The CDR3: CASSQASGMYHNEQFF. CDR3 nucleotides: TGCGCCAGCAGCCAGGCTAGCGGGATGTACCACAATGAGCAGTTCTTC.

The rearrangement uses TRBV27 and TRBJ1-1; 11 bases line up with TRBD1. This CDR3 region has 15 residues. V trimming: 4 bases; J trimming: 4 bases; junction bases outside the gene matches: 5. CDR1 MNHEY and CDR2 SMNVEV come from the germline V gene (reference sequence). In nucleotides, the CDR3 is TGTGCCAGCAGTTCCACGGACAGGGGGCCCACTGAAGCTTTCTTT. This translates into CASSSTDRGPTEAFF.